This T cell receptor (beta chain) derives from a study of shared clonotypes between healthy human individuals. This clone was seen only once. What it binds is not known. Overall study results and limits: Naive CD4 clonotypes overlapped across a few donors at around 4.7%. Naive subsets generally exceeded memory subsets in estimated richness.

Per germline, CDR1 LNHNV and CDR2 YYDKDF (reference sequence). The CDR3 sequence is 15 residues long. V lost 0 bases and J lost 5, with 11 bases in between. For every subset, genomic DNA was evenly distributed across several immunoSEQ plates. Assay used: immunoSEQ multiplex PCR; TCRdb lists only in-frame clones, some missing. The sample carries some 1,600,000 clones, 95% to 99% recorded once. CD4+ cells yielded CD45RA+ naive and CD45RA-negative memory subsets. The rearrangement joins TRBV15 to TRBJ1-5; TRBD1 might be the D (5 bases). Sample: naive CD4+ T cells sorted from blood. Stated subset: CD45RA+ positively selected. This clonotype was sampled from a man aged 30-40 years in good health. CDR3 in amino acids: CATSRDPGWDQPQHF. The DNA of the CDR3 is TGTGCCACCAGCAGAGATCCAGGGTGGGATCAGCCCCAGCATTTT.